The 7 T cell receptor beta chains given below trace back to one sample, sequenced in a study of T cells expressing NK-cell markers (TCRdb year 2020). The library relied on 5' RACE. Instrument used: Illumina HiSeq 2000. TCRdb reprocessed the sequencing reads and holds a single record per CDR3 protein sequence, with no DNA. For this sample, the table gives 200,000 to 300,000 distinct CDR3 sequences. Jointly, the top ten make up about 0.4% of the sample. The sample was blood T cells: a sorted CD56 or NKG2C T cell subset, CD4+ or CD8+ T cells, or bulk PBMC T cells (not recorded which). These receptors came from a young man in good health. Donor details come from another sample of the same person, matched by shared clones.

This rearrangement joins TRBV20-1 to TRBJ1-3; TCRdb gives TRBD1 as the D gene, but with no DNA this cannot be confirmed. CDR1 and CDR2 from the germline V gene are DFQATT and SNEGSKA (reference sequence). This CDR3 has 17 amino acids. The CDR3 region is CSARDSAGAHSGNTIYF.

V is TRBV29-1 and J is TRBJ2-5. From germline, CDR1 is SQVTM and CDR2 ANQGSEA. This CDR3 spans 12 amino acids. CDR3 in amino acids: CSVDVLQETQYF.

This chain uses TRBV4-1 with TRBJ1-1. The CDR3 loop spans 13 amino acids. Germline assignment: CDR1 MGHRA and CDR2 YSYEKL. CDR3: CASSQDSGSGAFF.

The chain couples TRBV5-1 to TRBJ2-5; TCRdb outputs TRBD2, but without DNA this stays unchecked. Germline V gives CDR1 SGHRS, CDR2 YFSETQ. The CDR3 has 14 residues. CDR3 amino acids: CASSSLSGMETQYF. Looking up the rest from reference TRBV5-1 and TRBJ2-5 gives the full variable domain: KAGVTQTPRYLIKTRGQQVTLSCSPISGHRSVSWYQQTPGQGLQFLFEYFSETQRNKGNFPGRFSGRQFSNSRSEMNVSTLELGDSALYLCASSSLSGMETQYFGPGTRLLVL.

The chain links TRBV29-1 to TRBJ1-1; TCRdb's D call, TRBD1, is unchecked because there is no DNA. The CDR3 has 15 residues. The V gene's germline CDR1 is SQVTM and CDR2 ANQGSEA. This chain's CDR3 is CSVQPKGGMNTEAFF.

This rearrangement joins TRBV7-7 to TRBJ2-1. The germline V gene has CDR1 SSHAT and CDR2 FNYEAQ (reference sequence). This CDR3 is 16 amino acids long. The CDR3 here is CASSLGLGVGYNEQFF.

The J gene is TRBJ1-1, the V gene TRBV29-1; TCRdb gives TRBD1 as the D gene, but with no DNA this cannot be confirmed. This CDR3 has 14 residues. The germline V gene encodes CDR1 SQVTM and CDR2 ANQGSEA. CDR3 sequence reads: CSVDSDRDEIEAFF.